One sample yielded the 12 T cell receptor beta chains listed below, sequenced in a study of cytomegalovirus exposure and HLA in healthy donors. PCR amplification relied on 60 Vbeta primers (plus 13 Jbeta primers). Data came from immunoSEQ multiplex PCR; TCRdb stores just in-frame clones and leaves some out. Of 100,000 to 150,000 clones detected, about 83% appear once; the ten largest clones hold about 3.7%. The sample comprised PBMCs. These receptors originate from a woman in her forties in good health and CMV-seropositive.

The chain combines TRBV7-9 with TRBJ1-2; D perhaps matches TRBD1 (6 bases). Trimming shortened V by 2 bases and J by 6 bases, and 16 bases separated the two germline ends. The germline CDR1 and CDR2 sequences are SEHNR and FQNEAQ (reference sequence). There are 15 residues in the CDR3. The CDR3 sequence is CASSLSPGTRNGYTF. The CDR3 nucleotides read TGTGCCAGCAGCTTATCCCCCGGGACAAGAAATGGCTACACCTTC. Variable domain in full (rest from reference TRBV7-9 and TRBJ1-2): DTGVSQNPRHKITKRGQNVTFRCDPISEHNRLYWYRQTLGQGPEFLTYFQNEAQLEKSRLLSDRFSAERPKGSFSTLEIQRTEQGDSAMYLCASSLSPGTRNGYTFGSGTRLTVV.

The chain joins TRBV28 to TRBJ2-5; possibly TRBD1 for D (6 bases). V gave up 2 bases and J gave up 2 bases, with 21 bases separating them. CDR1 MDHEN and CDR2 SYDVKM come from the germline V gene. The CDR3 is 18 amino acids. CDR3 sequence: CASSLPLRQALFQETQYF. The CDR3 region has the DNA TGTGCCAGCAGTTTACCCCTGAGACAGGCCCTATTTCAAGAGACCCAGTACTTC.

As DNA, the CDR3 is TGCGCCAGTTCGGAACAGGGAGACGATACGCAGTATTTT. This sequence encodes CASSEQGDDTQYF. The genes are TRBV5-1 and TRBJ2-3; D is perhaps TRBD1 (6 bases). Germline V gene sequence: CDR1 SGHRS, CDR2 YFSETQ. The CDR3 has 13 residues. Trimming removed 8 bases at V and 6 bases at J, with 16 bases between.

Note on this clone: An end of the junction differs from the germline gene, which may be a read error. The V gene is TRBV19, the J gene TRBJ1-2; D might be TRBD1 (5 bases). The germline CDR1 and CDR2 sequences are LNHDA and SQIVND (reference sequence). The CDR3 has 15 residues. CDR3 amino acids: CASTNGGKSNYGYTF. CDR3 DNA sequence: TGTGCAAGTACCAACGGGGGGAAATCCAACTATGGCTACACCTTC.

Written as DNA, the CDR3 is TGTGCCAGCGGGGGGACAGTACCAGGCCAGTACTTC. It yields the protein CASGGTVPGQYF. The V gene is TRBV27, the J gene TRBJ2-5, with D possibly being TRBD1 (7 bases). Germline V CDR1 and CDR2: MNHEY, SMNVEV (reference sequence). The CDR3 is 12 amino acids. V was cut by 8 bases and J by 10 bases, with 17 bases left in between.

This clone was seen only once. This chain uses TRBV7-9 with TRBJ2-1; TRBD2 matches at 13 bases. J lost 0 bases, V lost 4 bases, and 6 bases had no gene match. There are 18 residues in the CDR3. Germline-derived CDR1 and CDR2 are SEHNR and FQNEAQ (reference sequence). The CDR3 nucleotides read TGTGCCAGCAGCTCCCCAACTAGCGGGAGGGCCTCCTACAATGAGCAGTTCTTC. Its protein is CASSSPTSGRASYNEQFF.

CDR3 sequence (DNA): TGTGCTAGTGGTTTACGCCCCTCCGAGCAGTACTTC. Its protein product is CASGLRPSEQYF. The chain couples TRBV12-5 to TRBJ2-5; D unclear. The end of the DNA is better explained by TRBJ2-7, so the J call may be wrong. Germline assignment: CDR1 LGHNT and CDR2 FRNRAP. The CDR3 is 12 amino acids.

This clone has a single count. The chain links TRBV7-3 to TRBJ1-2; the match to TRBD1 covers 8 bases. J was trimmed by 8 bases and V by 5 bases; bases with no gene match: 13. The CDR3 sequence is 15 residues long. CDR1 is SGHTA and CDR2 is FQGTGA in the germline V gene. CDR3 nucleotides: TGTGCCAGCAGCGCACGACAGGGGCTATCTGGAGGCTACACCTTC. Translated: CASSARQGLSGGYTF.

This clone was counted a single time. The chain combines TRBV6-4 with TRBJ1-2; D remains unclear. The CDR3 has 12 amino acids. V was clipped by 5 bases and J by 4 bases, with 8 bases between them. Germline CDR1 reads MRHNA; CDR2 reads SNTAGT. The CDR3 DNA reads TGTGCCAGCAGTTTTGACTTCTATGGCTACACCTTC. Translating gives CASSFDFYGYTF.

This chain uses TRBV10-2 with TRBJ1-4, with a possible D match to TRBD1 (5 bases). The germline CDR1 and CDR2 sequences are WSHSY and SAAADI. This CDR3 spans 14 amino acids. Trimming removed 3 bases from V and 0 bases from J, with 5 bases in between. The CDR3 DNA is TGCGCCAGCAGTGACAGGGCAACTAATGAAAAACTGTTTTTT. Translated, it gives CASSDRATNEKLFF.

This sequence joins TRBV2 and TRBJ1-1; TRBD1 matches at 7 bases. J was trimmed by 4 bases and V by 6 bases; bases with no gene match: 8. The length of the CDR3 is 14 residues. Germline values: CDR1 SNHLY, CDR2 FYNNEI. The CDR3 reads CASSLTGVSTEAFF. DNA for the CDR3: TGTGCCAGCAGCCTAACAGGGGTCAGCACTGAAGCTTTCTTT.

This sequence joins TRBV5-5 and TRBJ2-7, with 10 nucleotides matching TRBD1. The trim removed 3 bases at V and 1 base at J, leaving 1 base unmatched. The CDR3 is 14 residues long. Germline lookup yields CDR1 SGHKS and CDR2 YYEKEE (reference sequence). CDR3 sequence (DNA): TGTGCCAGCAGCTGGACAGGGGGGTCCTACGAGCAGTACTTC. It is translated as CASSWTGGSYEQYF.